The rows below give T cell receptor beta chains drawn from one sample of a study of identical twins. TCRdb recomputed calls from the 5' RACE reads with MiXCR, one row per CDR3 protein. This table holds about 300,000 distinct CDR3 sequences, approximately 13% found once. The sample was also linked to a second study, of yellow fever vaccine responses in identical twins.

The sequenced sample was CD8+ T cells sorted from blood. Source of these receptors: a woman between 18 and 30 years old in good health. Both conserved end residues are part of each CDR3. Each record gives: J gene, clone size, D gene, CDR3 length, V gene, CDR3 protein, CDR3 DNA. The D gene is left open where the match is weak. Only some rows state a clone size, as once, few, many or a class for expanded clones.

J: TRBJ2-3
size: many
D: TRBD1
length: 15
V: TRBV4-1
CDR3: CASSQEDRGTDTQYF
DNA: TGCGCCAGCAGCCAAGAGGACAGGGGGACAGATACGCAGTATTTT

J: TRBJ2-7
size: many
D: -
length: 12
V: TRBV12-3/TRBV12-4
CDR3: CASSLQDYEQYF
DNA: TGTGCCAGCAGTTTACAGGACTACGAGCAGTACTTC

J: TRBJ2-2
size: many
D: -
length: 12
V: TRBV6-2/TRBV6-3
CDR3: CASSLLTGELFF
DNA: TGTGCCAGCAGTCTACTCACCGGGGAGCTGTTTTTT

J: TRBJ2-3
size: -
D: TRBD1
length: 16
V: TRBV12-3/TRBV12-4
CDR3: CASSSDRDRGRDTQYF
DNA: TGTGCCAGCAGTTCGGACCGGGACAGGGGGCGAGATACGCAGTATTTT

J: TRBJ2-1
size: -
D: -
length: 13
V: TRBV12-3/TRBV12-4
CDR3: CASSWVIRYEQFF
DNA: TGTGCCAGCAGTTGGGTTATACGGTATGAGCAGTTCTTC

J: TRBJ2-1
size: few
D: TRBD2
length: 14
V: TRBV7-6
CDR3: CASSLSGGDNEQFF
DNA: TGTGCCAGCAGCTTGTCGGGGGGGGACAATGAGCAGTTCTTC

J: TRBJ2-5
size: -
D: -
length: 15
V: TRBV6-2/TRBV6-3
CDR3: CAITRPQGKQETQYF
DNA: TGTGCCATCACGCGCCCCCAGGGCAAACAAGAGACCCAGTACTTC

J: TRBJ2-1
size: -
D: -
length: 15
V: TRBV19
CDR3: CASSINSGSYNEQFF
DNA: TGTGCCAGTAGTATTAATAGCGGATCCTACAATGAGCAGTTCTTC

J: TRBJ2-3
size: few
D: TRBD2
length: 15
V: TRBV6-1
CDR3: CASSLSGGATDTQYF
DNA: TGTGCCAGCAGCCTTAGCGGGGGGGCCACAGATACGCAGTATTTT

J: TRBJ1-5
size: few
D: -
length: 16
V: TRBV12-3/TRBV12-4
CDR3: CASSDQFGRGDQPQHF
DNA: TGTGCCAGCAGTGACCAATTTGGCAGGGGTGATCAGCCCCAGCATTTT

J: TRBJ2-5
size: -
D: -
length: 17
V: TRBV2
CDR3: CASSGEPTEEIWETQYF
DNA: TGTGCCAGCTCCGGGGAGCCTACAGAAGAAATATGGGAGACCCAGTACTTC

J: TRBJ2-1
size: few
D: TRBD1
length: 18
V: TRBV5-6
CDR3: CASSPLPGQGISYNEQFF
DNA: TGTGCCAGCAGCCCACTCCCGGGACAGGGGATCTCCTACAATGAGCAGTTCTTC

J: TRBJ2-3
size: -
D: -
length: 16
V: TRBV3-1
CDR3: CASSPYGLSLTDTQYF
DNA: TGTGCCAGCAGCCCTTACGGACTATCCCTCACAGATACGCAGTATTTT

J: TRBJ2-7
size: -
D: -
length: 14
V: TRBV12-3/TRBV12-4
CDR3: CASSLGVNTYEQYF
DNA: TGTGCCAGCAGTTTAGGGGTGAACACCTACGAGCAGTACTTC

J: TRBJ2-1
size: -
D: -
length: 11
V: TRBV5-1
CDR3: CASREENEQFF
DNA: TGCGCCAGCAGGGAAGAAAATGAGCAGTTCTTC

J: TRBJ2-1
size: -
D: TRBD2
length: 17
V: TRBV27
CDR3: CASSPPSGRPSYNEQFF
DNA: TGTGCCAGCAGTCCTCCTAGCGGGAGGCCGTCCTACAATGAGCAGTTCTTC

J: TRBJ2-1
size: few
D: -
length: 14
V: TRBV10-3
CDR3: CAIRAGSPYNEQFF
DNA: TGTGCCATCAGGGCAGGGTCCCCTTACAATGAGCAGTTCTTC

J: TRBJ1-1
size: few
D: TRBD1
length: 13
V: TRBV20-1
CDR3: CSAIGGGQVEAFF
DNA: TGCAGTGCTATAGGGGGAGGACAGGTTGAAGCTTTCTTT

J: TRBJ2-2
size: many
D: -
length: 13
V: TRBV13
CDR3: CASSFRSGGELFF
DNA: TGTGCCAGCAGCTTCAGGTCAGGCGGGGAGCTGTTTTTT

J: TRBJ2-1
size: -
D: -
length: 13
V: TRBV13
CDR3: CASSPGIAGEQFF
DNA: TGTGCCAGCAGCCCGGGGATTGCGGGAGAGCAGTTCTTC

J: TRBJ2-7
size: many
D: -
length: 14
V: TRBV7-9
CDR3: CASSPAPSGYEQYF
DNA: TGTGCCAGCAGCCCGGCCCCGTCAGGATACGAGCAGTACTTC

J: TRBJ2-7
size: -
D: TRBD2
length: 15
V: TRBV7-9
CDR3: CASSSTTSGRHEQYF
DNA: TGTGCCAGCAGCTCAACAACTAGCGGGAGGCACGAGCAGTACTTC

J: TRBJ2-5
size: -
D: TRBD1
length: 14
V: TRBV27
CDR3: CASSFSTGLETQYF
DNA: TGTGCCAGCAGTTTTTCGACAGGGTTGGAGACCCAGTACTTC

J: TRBJ2-2
size: -
D: -
length: 15
V: TRBV5-5
CDR3: CASKVGTGGAGELFF
DNA: TGTGCCAGCAAAGTAGGAACAGGGGGGGCCGGGGAGCTGTTTTTT

J: TRBJ2-1
size: -
D: TRBD1
length: 14
V: TRBV29-1
CDR3: CSVDSATGGNEQFF
DNA: TGCAGCGTTGATTCCGCGACAGGGGGCAATGAGCAGTTCTTC

J: TRBJ2-2
size: -
D: -
length: 15
V: TRBV16
CDR3: CASSGAGTSTGELFF
DNA: TGTGCCAGCAGCGGGGCCGGGACGAGCACCGGGGAGCTGTTTTTT

J: TRBJ2-1
size: -
D: TRBD1
length: 14
V: TRBV27
CDR3: CASTGQGHYNEQFF
DNA: TGTGCCAGCACGGGACAGGGACACTACAATGAGCAGTTCTTC

J: TRBJ2-7
size: few
D: TRBD2
length: 15
V: TRBV7-8
CDR3: CASSPRTSGFYEQYF
DNA: TGTGCCAGCAGCCCAAGGACTAGCGGGTTCTACGAGCAGTACTTC

J: TRBJ2-3
size: few
D: -
length: 15
V: TRBV15
CDR3: CATSSYRASTDTQYF
DNA: TGTGCCACCAGCAGCTACAGGGCAAGCACAGATACGCAGTATTTT

J: TRBJ2-3
size: many
D: TRBD2
length: 17
V: TRBV4-1
CDR3: CASSPLTGGGRTDTQYF
DNA: TGCGCCAGCAGCCCTCTTACGGGGGGGGGTCGCACAGATACGCAGTATTTT

J: TRBJ2-3
size: many
D: TRBD2
length: 16
V: TRBV4-2
CDR3: CASSQELAGGPDTQYF
DNA: TGTGCCAGCAGCCAAGAACTAGCGGGGGGGCCAGATACGCAGTATTTT

J: TRBJ2-3
size: many
D: -
length: 17
V: TRBV20-1
CDR3: CSAPSIIPGQITDTQYF
DNA: TGCAGTGCTCCCTCCATCATCCCCGGACAGATTACAGATACGCAGTATTTT

J: TRBJ2-1
size: -
D: TRBD2
length: 15
V: TRBV29-1
CDR3: CSHQGSRGGYNEQFF
DNA: TGCAGCCACCAGGGCTCTCGCGGGGGTTACAATGAGCAGTTCTTC

J: TRBJ1-1
size: -
D: -
length: 12
V: TRBV20-1
CDR3: CSARFGVTEAFF
DNA: TGCAGTGCCCGGTTTGGGGTCACTGAAGCTTTCTTT

J: TRBJ2-7
size: -
D: -
length: 13
V: TRBV15
CDR3: CATSRAGRYEQYF
DNA: TGTGCCACCAGCAGAGCGGGGAGATACGAGCAGTACTTC

J: TRBJ2-4
size: few
D: TRBD2
length: 18
V: TRBV10-2
CDR3: CASSLFTSGRSGGNIQYF
DNA: TGCGCCAGCAGTCTTTTCACTAGCGGGAGGTCGGGGGGCAACATTCAGTACTTC

J: TRBJ2-5
size: -
D: TRBD2
length: 16
V: TRBV6-1
CDR3: CASSEAGAGVLETQYF
DNA: TGTGCCAGCAGTGAAGCAGGAGCGGGAGTCCTGGAGACCCAGTACTTC

J: TRBJ2-1
size: many
D: -
length: 16
V: TRBV4-1
CDR3: CASSQDRGGRYNEQFF
DNA: TGCGCCAGCAGCCAAGATAGGGGGGGCCGGTACAATGAGCAGTTCTTC

J: TRBJ2-5
size: -
D: -
length: 17
V: TRBV3-1
CDR3: CASSKYAGANLQETQYF
DNA: TGTGCCAGCAGCAAATATGCGGGGGCCAACTTACAAGAGACCCAGTACTTC

J: TRBJ2-1
size: few
D: -
length: 18
V: TRBV12-3/TRBV12-4
CDR3: CASSTDMGGPSSYNEQFF
DNA: TGTGCCAGCAGTACCGATATGGGCGGCCCAAGCTCCTACAATGAGCAGTTCTTC

J: TRBJ2-1
size: few
D: TRBD1
length: 13
V: TRBV20-1
CDR3: CSATLTGENEQFF
DNA: TGCAGTGCTACCCTGACAGGGGAAAATGAGCAGTTCTTC

J: TRBJ2-7
size: -
D: -
length: 14
V: TRBV3-1
CDR3: CASSQEGASYEQYF
DNA: TGTGCCAGCAGCCAAGAGGGGGCGTCCTACGAGCAGTACTTC

J: TRBJ1-2
size: -
D: -
length: 12
V: TRBV7-9
CDR3: CASSPGGDGYTF
DNA: TGTGCCAGCAGCCCGGGGGGCGATGGCTACACCTTC

J: TRBJ2-1
size: few
D: TRBD2
length: 15
V: TRBV20-1
CDR3: CSARVLAVMYNEQFF
DNA: TGCAGTGCTAGGGTGCTAGCGGTGATGTACAATGAGCAGTTCTTC

J: TRBJ2-7
size: many
D: TRBD2
length: 15
V: TRBV12-3/TRBV12-4
CDR3: CASSPSGSGSYEQYF
DNA: TGTGCCAGCAGTCCCAGCGGGAGCGGCTCCTACGAGCAGTACTTC

J: TRBJ2-7
size: few
D: TRBD1
length: 15
V: TRBV5-1
CDR3: CASSLRQGVGYEQYF
DNA: TGCGCCAGCAGCTTGCGGCAGGGGGTGGGCTACGAGCAGTACTTC